A single sample is the source of the 23 T cell receptor beta chains below, sequenced in a study of B cell selection in AIRE deficiency. TCRdb's copy holds only in-frame clones and misses some; the assay was immunoSEQ multiplex PCR. The sample lists about 27,000 clones; roughly 96% were seen once. Conventional CD4 T cells were sorted as CD4+CD127+ cells. Sequenced: CD4+CD127+ conventional T cells sorted from PBMCs. These receptors all stem from a human donor in good health.

The rearrangement joins TRBV21-1 to TRBJ2-5. TRBV21-1 is a pseudogene segment. This CDR3 region has 12 residues. This CDR3 is CAPRVEQETQYF. In nucleotides, the CDR3 is TGTGCCCCAAGGGTAGAACAAGAGACCCAGTACTTC.

Only one count was recorded for this clone. The chain has TRBV11-3 and TRBJ2-1; no clear D. The CDR3 has 12 amino acids. In germline, CDR1 is SGHNT, CDR2 YENEEA. The V end was cut by 3 bases, the J end by 7 bases, with 7 bases between. The CDR3 reads CASSLSVNEQFF. In DNA form, the CDR3 reads TGTGCCAGCAGCTTGTCGGTAAATGAGCAGTTCTTC.

A note on this clone: The junction and the germline gene differ at one end; a read error may be behind it. V and J are TRBV4-2 and TRBJ1-3; D not resolved. The V gene's germline CDR1 is LGHNA and CDR2 YNFKEQ. The CDR3 is made up of 17 amino acids. The DNA of the CDR3 is TGTGCCAGCAGTCAAGATAGACTCTCGAGCTCTGGAAACACCATATATTTT. Amino acid sequence: CASSQDRLSSSGNTIYF.

The J gene is TRBJ1-1, the V gene TRBV6-5, with TRBD1 matching 10 bases. This CDR3 has 14 residues. The junction had 5 bases not matched to a gene; V was cut back by 5 bases and J by 5 bases. Germline V gives CDR1 MNHEY, CDR2 SVGAGI. The CDR3 nucleotides read TGTGCCAGCAGTCTTCGACAGGGGGCAACTGAAGCTTTCTTT. This codes for CASSLRQGATEAFF.

The chain employs TRBV5-1 and TRBJ2-6; D remains ambiguous. This CDR3 is built from 14 residues. From germline, CDR1 is SGHRS and CDR2 YFSETQ. V was trimmed by 6 bases and J by 1 base, leaving 8 bases between them. The CDR3 region has the DNA TGCGCCAGCAAATCAGAATCTGGGGCCAACGTCCTGACTTTC. Encoded protein: CASKSESGANVLTF.

The V call is TRBV7-2, the J call TRBJ1-2, with D perhaps TRBD1 (6 bases). Trimming took off 5 bases at V and 9 bases at J, with 25 bases between the two ends. The CDR3 contains 16 residues. CDR1 is SGHTA and CDR2 is FQGNSA in the germline V gene. The CDR3 region is CASSPEPRGGPRSYTF. CDR3 in DNA: TGTGCCAGCAGCCCCGAACCTCGGGGGGGCCCAAGAAGCTACACCTTC.

The chain combines TRBV6-6 with TRBJ1-6; perhaps TRBD1 as D (6 bases). The germline CDR1 and CDR2 sequences are MNHNY and SVGAGI (reference sequence). The CDR3 spans 15 residues. V was pared by 2 bases and J by 2 bases, with 7 bases between. The CDR3 loop is CASSYKGAYNSPLHF. The CDR3, as DNA: TGTGCCAGCAGTTACAAGGGGGCCTATAATTCACCCCTCCACTTT.

This clone was seen only once. The chain carries TRBV6-6 and TRBJ2-7, with D perhaps TRBD2 (7 bases). Germline lookup yields CDR1 MNHNY and CDR2 SVGAGI (reference sequence). The CDR3 covers 14 residues. V was clipped by 2 bases and J by 4 bases, with 12 bases between them. The CDR3 DNA reads as TGTGCCAGCAGTTACGGGGCGGGGGCTTACGAGCAGTACTTC. This sequence encodes CASSYGAGAYEQYF.

V is TRBV9 and J is TRBJ2-1, with D maybe TRBD1 (5 bases). Trimming removed 1 base from V and 6 bases from J, with 11 bases in between. The CDR3 runs to 14 residues. Germline CDR1 SGDLS, CDR2 YYNGEE. The CDR3 loop reads CASSVLSQGNEQFF. The CDR3 DNA is TGTGCCAGCAGCGTACTATCCCAGGGCAATGAGCAGTTCTTC.

The gene calls are TRBV5-4 and TRBJ2-6, with TRBD1 matching over 10 bases. CDR3 size: 17 residues. Germline CDR1 is SGHNT and CDR2 is YYREEE (reference sequence). The junction had 3 bases not matched to a gene; V was cut back by 3 bases and J by 0 bases. The CDR3 loop is CASSSRTGGSGANVLTF. The CDR3 bases are TGTGCCAGCAGCTCGCGGACAGGGGGCTCTGGGGCCAACGTCCTGACTTTC. The variable domain in full, with the rest retrieved from reference TRBV5-4 and TRBJ2-6, is ETGVTQSPTHLIKTRGQQVTLRCSSQSGHNTVSWYQQALGQGPQFIFQYYREEENGRGNFPPRFSGLQFPNYSSELNVNALELDDSALYLCASSSRTGGSGANVLTFGAGSRLTVL.

The genes are TRBV7-9 and TRBJ2-4, with no clear D. The CDR3 length is 17 residues. Germline V gives CDR1 SEHNR, CDR2 FQNEAQ (reference sequence). Trimming removed 5 bases from V and 0 bases from J, with 17 bases in between. The CDR3 DNA sequence: TGTGCCAGCAGCCGCGACCTGACCCCCTTAGCCAAAAACATTCAGTACTTC. As protein: CASSRDLTPLAKNIQYF. The whole variable domain, filled in from reference TRBV7-9 and TRBJ2-4, reads DTGVSQNPRHKITKRGQNVTFRCDPISEHNRLYWYRQTLGQGPEFLTYFQNEAQLEKSRLLSDRFSAERPKGSFSTLEIQRTEQGDSAMYLCASSRDLTPLAKNIQYFGAGTRLSVL.

This chain uses TRBV20-1 with TRBJ2-5; unclear D gene. V was clipped by 5 bases and J by 1 base, with 2 bases between them. The CDR3 has 10 amino acids. Germline values: CDR1 DFQATT, CDR2 SNEGSKA (reference sequence). The CDR3 region has the DNA TGCAGTGCTTTCCAAGAGACCCAGTACTTC. Protein: CSAFQETQYF.

This chain links TRBV19 with TRBJ2-7, with 7 bases matching TRBD2. The CDR3 spans 15 residues. Germline V gene data show CDR1 as LNHDA and CDR2 as SQIVND (reference sequence). V lost 5 bases, J lost 1 base, and 8 bases stayed unmatched. The CDR3 DNA is TGTGCCAGTAGTCCGACGGGGCGGGGGTCCTACGAGCAGTACTTC. It encodes CASSPTGRGSYEQYF.

The CDR3 nucleotides read TGCGCCAGCAGCCAAGTGATCGACAGGGGGGACTATGGCTACACCTTC. Translation gives CASSQVIDRGDYGYTF. The rearrangement uses TRBV4-1 and TRBJ1-2, with 9 bases fitting TRBD1. Germline V lookup: CDR1 MGHRA, CDR2 YSYEKL. This CDR3 is built from 16 residues. The V segment lost 1 base and the J segment 3 bases; nucleotides outside the gene matches: 6.

This clone occurred once. This chain's CDR3 is CASRPTDPLYGYTF. Written as DNA, the CDR3 is TGTGCCAGCAGACCAACTGACCCACTCTATGGCTACACCTTC. The gene calls are TRBV6-1 and TRBJ1-2; D remains ambiguous. The CDR3 has 14 residues. Germline values: CDR1 MNHNS, CDR2 SASEGT. The V end lost 6 bases, the J end lost 4 bases, and 15 bases lay between the germline ends.

The chain uses TRBV6-5 and TRBJ1-1; TRBD1 aligns across 7 bases. Losses at the gene ends were 5 bases for V and 1 base for J; bases not matched to a gene: 1. The CDR3 runs to 13 residues. Germline V gene sequence: CDR1 MNHEY, CDR2 SVGAGI. In DNA, the CDR3 is TGTGCCAGCAGTGGACAGGAGAACACTGAAGCTTTCTTT. This codes for CASSGQENTEAFF.

The rearrangement joins TRBV11-2 to TRBJ2-1, with D unresolved. In germline, CDR1 is SGHAT, CDR2 FQNNGV. The CDR3 has 14 amino acids. Trimming cost V 1 base and J 3 bases, with 7 bases left between them. CDR3 protein: CASSLVPNYNEQFF. CDR3 bases: TGTGCCAGCAGCTTAGTCCCCAACTACAATGAGCAGTTCTTC.

The chain joins TRBV10-3 to TRBJ1-1; D gene ambiguous. The CDR3 is 15 amino acids. Between the trimmed V and J ends, which lost 0 bases and 6 bases, there was a span of 14 bases. The germline CDR1 and CDR2 sequences are ENHRY and SYGVKD. CDR3 nucleotides: TGTGCCATCAGTGAGTCGCGACGGGAGGGTGCTGAAGCTTTCTTT. Translated: CAISESRREGAEAFF.

This clone was seen once. This chain joins TRBV29-1 and TRBJ2-1; perhaps TRBD1 as D (6 bases). V lost 0 bases to trimming and J lost 9 bases, with 12 bases between them. Germline V gene lookup returns CDR1 SQVTM and CDR2 ANQGSEA. The CDR3 runs 13 residues. The CDR3 DNA reads TGCAGCGTTGAAGACCCAGGGGCGCCTGAGCAGTTCTTC. Translating gives CSVEDPGAPEQFF.

V is TRBV5-4 and J is TRBJ1-1, with D maybe TRBD1 (6 bases). V dropped 0 bases and J dropped 7 bases, with 13 bases sitting between them. In germline, CDR1 is SGHNT, CDR2 YYREEE (reference sequence). The CDR3 loop spans 14 amino acids. CDR3 sequence: CASSLDWGRDEAFF. CDR3 nucleotides: TGTGCCAGCAGCTTGGATTGGGGGCGGGATGAAGCTTTCTTT.

This rearrangement joins TRBV6-6 to TRBJ1-1; D is ambiguous. Germline lookup yields CDR1 MNHNY and CDR2 SVGAGI (reference sequence). V dropped 5 bases and J dropped 8 bases, with 9 bases sitting between them. This CDR3 is 11 amino acids long. CDR3 sequence reads: CASSRGVEAFF. As DNA, the CDR3 is TGTGCCAGCAGTCGTGGGGTAGAAGCTTTCTTT.

The chain is built from TRBV6-9 and TRBJ1-2, with D possibly TRBD1 on 6 matching bases. The V gene's germline CDR1 is MNHGY and CDR2 SVAAGI. The V end lost 4 bases, the J end lost 5 bases, and 14 bases lay between the germline ends. This CDR3 spans 14 amino acids. In DNA, the CDR3 is TGTGCCAGCAGTTTGCCGGGACACCCTTATGGCTACACCTTC. This gives the protein CASSLPGHPYGYTF.

The V gene is TRBV5-5, the J gene TRBJ2-7; D unresolved. The CDR3 is 12 residues long. Germline V CDR1 and CDR2: SGHKS, YYEKEE (reference sequence). Between the trimmed V and J ends, which lost 4 bases and 6 bases, there was a span of 11 bases. The CDR3 here is CASSPQVSEQYF. CDR3 DNA sequence: TGTGCCAGCAGCCCGCAGGTCTCCGAGCAGTACTTC.